These 8 T cell receptor beta chains originate from one sample sequenced in a study of T cell responses to AZD1222 COVID-19 vaccine. Clones were sequenced by immunoSEQ multiplex PCR, and TCRdb holds only the in-frame ones, with some missing. The sample contains about 160,000 clones, roughly 92% of which appear only once. The material was peripheral blood, obtained 28 days after the second AZD1222 dose. The receptors were sampled from an adult who received the AZD1222 COVID-19 vaccine.

This clone came up once. The rearrangement joins TRBV9 to TRBJ2-7; D is tentatively TRBD1 or TRBD2 (5 bases each). The CDR3 is 14 residues long. In germline, CDR1 is SGDLS, CDR2 YYNGEE. The germline V and J ends were trimmed by 0 bases and 2 bases, with 9 bases remaining between them. CDR3 nucleotide sequence: TGTGCCAGCAGCGTAGGGGGGACCACCTACGAGCAGTACTTC. It specifies CASSVGGTTYEQYF.

This chain joins TRBV6-6 and TRBJ1-5; D is undetermined. The length of the CDR3 is 11 residues. The germline V gene has CDR1 MNHNY and CDR2 SVGAGI (reference sequence). The ends were cut back, 6 bases at V and 9 bases at J, with 9 bases in the middle. CDR3 coding DNA: TGTGCCAGCAGGCAGACGGGGCCCCAGCATTTT. Translating it yields CASRQTGPQHF.

The genes are TRBV18 and TRBJ1-1, with D perhaps TRBD1 (6 bases). The germline V gene has CDR1 KGHSH and CDR2 LQKENI. Trimming removed 1 base from V and 5 bases from J, with 14 bases in between. The CDR3 length is 15 residues. In DNA form, the CDR3 reads TGTGCCAGCTCACCACGGAGGGGGGTGTTGACTGAAGCTTTCTTT. Translating gives CASSPRRGVLTEAFF.

The J gene is TRBJ1-1, the V gene TRBV6-5; D gene uncertain. With 7 bases removed from V and 1 base from J, the gap between germline ends came to 10 bases. The CDR3 runs to 13 residues. Looked up from germline, CDR1 is MNHEY and CDR2 is SVGAGI. This chain's CDR3 is CASNGGWNTEAFF. CDR3 coding DNA: TGTGCCAGCAATGGCGGGTGGAACACTGAAGCTTTCTTT.

The chain joins TRBV11-3 to TRBJ1-1, with D possibly being TRBD1 (5 bases). The V end lost 2 bases, the J end lost 6 bases, and 10 bases lay between the germline ends. The CDR3 sequence is 13 residues long. Looked up from germline, CDR1 is SGHNT and CDR2 is YENEEA. The CDR3 nucleotides read TGTGCCAGCAGCTTAATGGAAGGGGCTGAAGCTTTCTTT. Protein: CASSLMEGAEAFF. Full variable domain (outside the CDR3, taken from reference TRBV11-3 and TRBJ1-1): EAGVVQSPRYKIIEKKQPVAFWCNPISGHNTLYWYLQNLGQGPELLIRYENEEAVDDSQLPKDRFSAERLKGVDSTLKIQPAELGDSAVYLCASSLMEGAEAFFGQGTRLTVV.

The chain uses TRBV28 and TRBJ2-1, with a weak D call TRBD2 (6 bases). This CDR3 contains 15 residues. V lost 6 bases and J lost 6, with 18 bases in between. Germline CDR1 MDHEN, CDR2 SYDVKM. The CDR3 coding sequence is TGTGCCAGCAGCTCCTGGGCTAGCGCCTCCAATGAGCAGTTCTTC. Residues: CASSSWASASNEQFF.

V is TRBV29-1 and J is TRBJ2-2, with D possibly being TRBD1 (6 bases). V was cut by 6 bases and J by 2 bases, with 10 bases left in between. Germline-derived CDR1 and CDR2 are SQVTM and ANQGSEA. The CDR3 has 13 residues. CDR3 sequence (DNA): TGCAGCGTAGGGGACACCAACACCGGGGAGCTGTTTTTT. Amino acids: CSVGDTNTGELFF.

The chain couples TRBV28 to TRBJ2-7; no firm D call. This CDR3 has 13 amino acids. Germline V gene data show CDR1 as MDHEN and CDR2 as SYDVKM. Trimming pared 3 bases from V and 2 bases from J, leaving 8 bases between. In DNA, the CDR3 is TGTGCCAGCAGTTTCCTGTCGGCCTACGAGCAGTACTTC. Translation gives CASSFLSAYEQYF.